Included here is one TCR beta chain sequence, with context. With 3 bases clipped from V and 5 bases from J, the junction kept 9 bases outside the gene matches. This CDR3 is 16 amino acids long. The germline V gene has CDR1 MNHEY and CDR2 SVGAGI. Only in-frame clones appear in the TCRdb table, and some are missing; sequencing was by immunoSEQ multiplex PCR. This sample has 75,000 to 100,000 clones, with under 95% found just once. This entry is derived from a study of OX40 agonist ivuxolimab in advanced cancers. Whole-study context: Partial responses were seen in three patients, one with hepatocellular carcinoma and two with cutaneous melanoma.

This receptor was taken from an adult with an advanced solid tumor such as melanoma, head and neck, liver or kidney cancer. This chain connects TRBV6-5 to TRBJ2-2, with 7 bases fitting TRBD1. The source material was CD4+ or CD8+ T cells sorted from blood, sampled in a trial of the OX40 agonist ivuxolimab. In DNA form, the CDR3 reads TGTGCCAGCAGTTATCTCGGGACAGCTAGAACCGGGGAGCTGTTTTTT. This encodes CASSYLGTARTGELFF.